One sample yielded the 9 T cell receptor beta chains listed below, sequenced in a study of regulatory T cells in long-lasting Graves disease. Sample time point: persistent/refractory GD, antithyroid drugs over 5 years with positive TRAb. RNA isolated from PBMCs was used to make the TCR library. Combining iRepertoire HTBI primers with Arm-PCR of CDR3 regions, the authors built TCR beta libraries. TCRdb called the multiplex PCR reads again in MiXCR, with one record for every CDR3 protein. Of more than 300,000 distinct CDR3 sequences listed, 20% to 25% are singletons. Material: peripheral blood mononuclear cells (PBMCs), obtained when the disease was refractory, from a patient treated with antithyroid drugs. The receptors come from a middle-aged woman with Graves disease.

The V gene is TRBV29-1, the J gene TRBJ1-4; D remains ambiguous. The CDR3 length is 11 residues. Trimming stripped 4 bases from V and 7 bases from J, with 7 bases between. Germline loops: CDR1 SQVTM, CDR2 ANQGSEA. In DNA, the CDR3 is TGCAGCGTTGCGGCAGGTGAAAAACTGTTTTTT. Protein product: CSVAAGEKLFF.

This chain links TRBV14 with TRBJ2-7; D is uncertain. Trimming removed 1 base at V and 1 base at J, with 8 bases between. The CDR3 runs to 14 residues. The germline V gene encodes CDR1 SGHDN and CDR2 FVKESK. The CDR3 bases are TGTGCCAGCAGCCAAGCCGACATTTCCTACGAGCAGTACTTC. Protein product: CASSQADISYEQYF.

This clonotype was picked up a small number of times. This chain joins TRBV25-1 and TRBJ1-1; D is uncertain. The CDR3 has 14 amino acids. Germline V gene lookup returns CDR1 MGHDK and CDR2 SYGVNS. Trimming stripped 2 bases from V and 4 bases from J, with 11 bases between. The CDR3: CASSETNRFTEAFF. CDR3 DNA: TGTGCCAGCAGTGAAACCAACAGATTCACTGAAGCTTTCTTT.

This clonotype has at least ten counts. The V gene is TRBV6-2 or TRBV6-3, the J gene TRBJ2-7; TRBD2 might be the D (6 bases). Per germline, CDR1 MNHEY and CDR2 SVGEGT. Trimming took off 2 bases at V and 3 bases at J, with 17 bases between the two ends. This CDR3 spans 16 amino acids. CDR3: CASSYPLASLFYEQYF. The CDR3 DNA is TGTGCCAGCAGTTACCCTCTAGCGAGCCTTTTCTACGAGCAGTACTTC.

This sequence joins TRBV30 and TRBJ2-7; no clear D gene. The V gene's germline CDR1 is GTSNPN and CDR2 SVGIG (reference sequence). This CDR3 is built from 13 residues. V was clipped by 1 base and J by 3 bases, with 10 bases between them. For the CDR3, the DNA is TGTGCCTGGAGTGCGGGCGAGCTCTACGAGCAGTACTTC. Translation gives CAWSAGELYEQYF.

The chain recombines TRBV20-1 with TRBJ2-3, with 10 nucleotides matching TRBD1. In germline, CDR1 is DFQATT, CDR2 SNEGSKA (reference sequence). The junction had 9 bases not matched to a gene; V was cut back by 5 bases and J by 4 bases. CDR3 length equals 15 residues. The CDR3 nucleotides read TGCAGTGCTTCTGTTCCGGGACAGGGGTCAGATACGCAGTATTTT. Translated, it gives CSASVPGQGSDTQYF.

This clonotype has at least ten counts. This rearrangement joins TRBV12-3 or TRBV12-4 to TRBJ2-2, with D unclear. V lost 2 bases and J 7 bases, leaving 11 bases between the germline ends. This CDR3 is 14 amino acids long. The CDR3 loop reads CASSLIRGIGELFF. The CDR3 DNA is TGTGCCAGCAGTTTAATAAGAGGTATCGGGGAGCTGTTTTTT.

The chain carries TRBV6-1 and TRBJ2-1; 7 bases are a match to TRBD2. The germline gives CDR1 MNHNS, CDR2 SASEGT. Trimming took 8 bases from V and 6 from J; bases not matched to a gene: 13. The CDR3 totals 15 residues. CDR3 region: CASHRGVAGINEQFF. Here the CDR3 DNA reads TGTGCCAGCCACCGGGGGGTAGCGGGTATCAATGAGCAGTTCTTC.

This chain connects TRBV5-6 to TRBJ2-2, with TRBD2 as a possible D gene (6 bases). Germline CDR1 and CDR2: SGHDT and YYEEEE. V was shortened by 2 bases and J by 9 bases, with 11 bases between the two germline ends. This CDR3 has 13 amino acids. The CDR3 bases are TGTGCCAGCAGCTTTTGGGACTTTAGGGAGCTGTTTTTT. Translation gives CASSFWDFRELFF.